This entry is about one T cell receptor beta chain. This record belongs to a study of T cell responses to AZD1222 COVID-19 vaccine. Trimming shortened V by 4 bases and J by 0 bases, and 16 bases separated the two germline ends. CDR3 size: 18 residues. Germline CDR1 reads SGHTA; CDR2 reads FQGNSA. Sequencing used immunoSEQ multiplex PCR; TCRdb keeps in-frame clones, though not all of them. In the table there are roughly 140,000 clones, 75% to 95% of which are singletons. The chain recombines TRBV7-2 with TRBJ2-6, with D perhaps matching TRBD1 (6 bases). This material consisted of peripheral blood, taken on day 0 of AZD1222 vaccination. The TCR comes from an adult in good health. CDR3 region: CASSYGQLFYSGANVLTF. CDR3 in DNA: TGTGCCAGCAGCTACGGACAGTTATTCTACTCTGGGGCCAACGTCCTGACTTTC.